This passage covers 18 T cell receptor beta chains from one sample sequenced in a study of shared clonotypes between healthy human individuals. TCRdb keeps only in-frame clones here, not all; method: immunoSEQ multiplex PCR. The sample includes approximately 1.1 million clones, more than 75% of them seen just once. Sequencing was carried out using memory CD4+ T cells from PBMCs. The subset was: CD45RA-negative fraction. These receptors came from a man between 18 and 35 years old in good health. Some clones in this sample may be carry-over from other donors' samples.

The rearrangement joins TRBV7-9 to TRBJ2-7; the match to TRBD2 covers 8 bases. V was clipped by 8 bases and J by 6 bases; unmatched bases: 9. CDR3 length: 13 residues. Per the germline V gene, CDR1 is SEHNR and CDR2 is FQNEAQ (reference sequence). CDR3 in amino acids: CASGRGLAGEQYF. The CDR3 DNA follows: TGTGCCAGCGGTCGTGGGCTAGCGGGCGAGCAGTACTTC.

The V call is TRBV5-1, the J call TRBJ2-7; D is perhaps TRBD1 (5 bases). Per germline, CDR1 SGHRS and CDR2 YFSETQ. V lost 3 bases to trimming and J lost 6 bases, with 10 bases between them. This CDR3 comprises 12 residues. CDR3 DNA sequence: TGCGCCAGCAGCTCCGGTGGGGCCGAGCAGTACTTC. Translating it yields CASSSGGAEQYF.

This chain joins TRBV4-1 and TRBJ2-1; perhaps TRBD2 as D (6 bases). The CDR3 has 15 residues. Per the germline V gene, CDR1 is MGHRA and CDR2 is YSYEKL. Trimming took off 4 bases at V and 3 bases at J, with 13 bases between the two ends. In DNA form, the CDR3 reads TGCGCCAGCAGCCTCCCCGGGAGACTCTACAATGAGCAGTTCTTC. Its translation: CASSLPGRLYNEQFF.

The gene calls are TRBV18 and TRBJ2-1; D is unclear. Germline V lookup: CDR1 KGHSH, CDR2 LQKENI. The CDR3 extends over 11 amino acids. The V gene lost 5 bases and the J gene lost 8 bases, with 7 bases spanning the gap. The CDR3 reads CASSGEDEQFF. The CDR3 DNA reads TGTGCCAGCTCAGGAGAGGATGAGCAGTTCTTC.

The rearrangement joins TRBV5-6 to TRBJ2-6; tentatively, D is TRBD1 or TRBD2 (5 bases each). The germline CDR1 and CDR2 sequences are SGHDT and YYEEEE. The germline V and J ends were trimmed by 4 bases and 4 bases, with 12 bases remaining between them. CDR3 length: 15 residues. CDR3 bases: TGTGCCAGCAGCCTATCAGGGAGAGGGGCCAACGTCCTGACTTTC. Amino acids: CASSLSGRGANVLTF. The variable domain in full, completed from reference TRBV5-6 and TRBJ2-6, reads DAGVTQSPTHLIKTRGQQVTLRCSPKSGHDTVSWYQQALGQGPQFIFQYYEEEERQRGNFPDRFSGHQFPNYSSELNVNALLLGDSALYLCASSLSGRGANVLTFGAGSRLTVL.

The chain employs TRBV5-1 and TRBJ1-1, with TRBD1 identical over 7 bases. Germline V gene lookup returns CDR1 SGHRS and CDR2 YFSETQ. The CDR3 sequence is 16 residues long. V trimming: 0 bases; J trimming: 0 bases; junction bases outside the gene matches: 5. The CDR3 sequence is CASSLGDRAMNTEAFF. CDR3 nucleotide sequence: TGCGCCAGCAGCTTGGGGGACAGAGCCATGAACACTGAAGCTTTCTTT.

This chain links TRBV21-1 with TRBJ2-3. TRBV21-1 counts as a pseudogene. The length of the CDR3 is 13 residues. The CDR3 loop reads CASSKWGRDTQYF. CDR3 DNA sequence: TGTGCCAGCAGCAAATGGGGACGGGATACGCAGTATTTT.

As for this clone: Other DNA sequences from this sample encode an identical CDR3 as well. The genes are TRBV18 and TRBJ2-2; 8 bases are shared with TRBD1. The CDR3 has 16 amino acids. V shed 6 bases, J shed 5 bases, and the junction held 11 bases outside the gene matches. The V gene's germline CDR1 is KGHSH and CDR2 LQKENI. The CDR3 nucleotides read TGTGCCAGCTCCCCTAGGCAGGGGGCCGATACCGGGGAGCTGTTTTTT. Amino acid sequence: CASSPRQGADTGELFF.

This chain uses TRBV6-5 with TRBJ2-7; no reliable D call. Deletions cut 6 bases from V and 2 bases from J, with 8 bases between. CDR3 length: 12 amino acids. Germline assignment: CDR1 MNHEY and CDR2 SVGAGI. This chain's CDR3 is CASRGSTYEQYF. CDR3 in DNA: TGTGCCAGCAGGGGCAGCACCTACGAGCAGTACTTC.

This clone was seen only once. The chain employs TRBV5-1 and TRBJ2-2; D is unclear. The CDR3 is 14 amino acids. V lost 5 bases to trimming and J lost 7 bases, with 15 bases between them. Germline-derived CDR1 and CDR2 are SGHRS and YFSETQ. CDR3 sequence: CASRGEPQDGELFF. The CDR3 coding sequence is TGCGCCAGCAGGGGCGAGCCCCAGGACGGGGAGCTGTTTTTT. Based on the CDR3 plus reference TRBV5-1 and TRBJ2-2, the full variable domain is KAGVTQTPRYLIKTRGQQVTLSCSPISGHRSVSWYQQTPGQGLQFLFEYFSETQRNKGNFPGRFSGRQFSNSRSEMNVSTLELGDSALYLCASRGEPQDGELFFGEGSRLTVL.

CDR3 coding DNA: TGTGCCACCAGCAGAGGCGGGCGTAGCTACACCGGGGAGCTGTTTTTT. Its protein is CATSRGGRSYTGELFF. The gene calls are TRBV15 and TRBJ2-2; tentative D call: TRBD2 (5 bases). Germline CDR1 is LNHNV and CDR2 is YYDKDF (reference sequence). Trimming stripped 1 base from V and 3 bases from J, with 12 bases between. The CDR3 contains 16 residues.

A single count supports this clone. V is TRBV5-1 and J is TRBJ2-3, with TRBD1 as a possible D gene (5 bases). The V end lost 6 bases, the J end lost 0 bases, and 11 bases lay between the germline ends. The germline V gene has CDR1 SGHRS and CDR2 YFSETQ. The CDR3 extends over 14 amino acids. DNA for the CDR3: TGCGCCAGCATCCAAGGGGCTAGCACAGATACGCAGTATTTT. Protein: CASIQGASTDTQYF. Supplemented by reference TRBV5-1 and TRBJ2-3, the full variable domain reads KAGVTQTPRYLIKTRGQQVTLSCSPISGHRSVSWYQQTPGQGLQFLFEYFSETQRNKGNFPGRFSGRQFSNSRSEMNVSTLELGDSALYLCASIQGASTDTQYFGPGTRLTVL.

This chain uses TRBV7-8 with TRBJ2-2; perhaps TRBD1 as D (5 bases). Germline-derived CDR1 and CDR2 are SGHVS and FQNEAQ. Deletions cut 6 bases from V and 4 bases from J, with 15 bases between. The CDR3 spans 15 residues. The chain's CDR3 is CASRPRQGRTGELFF. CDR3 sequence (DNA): TGTGCCAGCAGGCCTAGGCAGGGCCGCACCGGGGAGCTGTTTTTT.

The CDR3 DNA reads as TGTGCCTCCCCAGGGGCCTACAATGAGCAGTTCTTC. Translating it yields CASPGAYNEQFF. The rearrangement uses TRBV30 and TRBJ2-1, with a possible D match to TRBD1 (6 bases). Trimming removed 7 bases at V and 2 bases at J, with 9 bases between. Germline V lookup: CDR1 GTSNPN, CDR2 SVGIG (reference sequence). The CDR3 runs 12 residues.

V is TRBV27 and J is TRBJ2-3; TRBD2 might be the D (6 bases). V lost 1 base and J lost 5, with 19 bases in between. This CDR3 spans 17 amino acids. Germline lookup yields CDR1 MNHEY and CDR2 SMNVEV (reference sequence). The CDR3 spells CASSLYVRRRGRDTQYF. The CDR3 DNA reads TGTGCCAGCAGTTTATACGTTCGAAGACGGGGGAGAGATACGCAGTATTTT.

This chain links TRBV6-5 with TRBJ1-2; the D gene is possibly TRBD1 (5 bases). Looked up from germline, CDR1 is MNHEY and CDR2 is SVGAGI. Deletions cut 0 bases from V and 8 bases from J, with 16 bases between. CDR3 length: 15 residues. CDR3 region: CASSYSRGSQRGYTF. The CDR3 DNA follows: TGTGCCAGCAGTTACTCGAGGGGTAGTCAGCGGGGCTACACCTTC.

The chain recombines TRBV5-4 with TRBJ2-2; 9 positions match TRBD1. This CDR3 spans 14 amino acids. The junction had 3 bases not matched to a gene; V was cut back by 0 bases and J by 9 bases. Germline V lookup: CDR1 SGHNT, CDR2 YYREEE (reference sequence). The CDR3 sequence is CASSLGQGDRELFF. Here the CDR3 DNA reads TGTGCCAGCAGCTTGGGACAGGGGGATCGGGAGCTGTTTTTT.

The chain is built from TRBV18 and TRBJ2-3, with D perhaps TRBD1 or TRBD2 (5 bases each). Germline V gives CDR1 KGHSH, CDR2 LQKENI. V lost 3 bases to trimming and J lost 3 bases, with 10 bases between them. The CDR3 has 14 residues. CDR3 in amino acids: CASSPGEWTDTQYF. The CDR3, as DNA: TGTGCCAGCTCACCGGGGGAGTGGACAGATACGCAGTATTTT.